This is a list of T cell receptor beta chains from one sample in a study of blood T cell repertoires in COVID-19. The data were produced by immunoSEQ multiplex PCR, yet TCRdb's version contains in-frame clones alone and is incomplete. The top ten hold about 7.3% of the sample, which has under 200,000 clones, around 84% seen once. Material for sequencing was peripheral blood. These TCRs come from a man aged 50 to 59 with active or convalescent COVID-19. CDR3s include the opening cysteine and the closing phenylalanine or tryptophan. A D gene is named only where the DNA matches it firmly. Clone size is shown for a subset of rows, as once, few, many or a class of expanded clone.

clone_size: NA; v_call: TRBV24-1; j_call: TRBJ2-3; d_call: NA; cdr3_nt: TGTGCCACCAGTGATCCCGTCAACAGGGGAGGAACAGATACGCAGTATTTT; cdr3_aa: CATSDPVNRGGTDTQYF
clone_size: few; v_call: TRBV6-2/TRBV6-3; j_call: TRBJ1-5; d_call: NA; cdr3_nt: TGTGCCAGCAGTTACTCCGGTCGGCCCCAGCATTTT; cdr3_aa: CASSYSGRPQHF
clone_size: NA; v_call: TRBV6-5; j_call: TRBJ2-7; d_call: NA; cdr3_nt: TGTGCCAGCAATCTTCCGGGCTACGAGCAGTACTTC; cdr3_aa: CASNLPGYEQYF
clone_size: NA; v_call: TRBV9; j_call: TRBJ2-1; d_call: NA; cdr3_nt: TGTGCCAGCAGCGTAGACAGGGCCGCCTACAATGAGCAGTTCTTC; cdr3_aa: CASSVDRAAYNEQFF
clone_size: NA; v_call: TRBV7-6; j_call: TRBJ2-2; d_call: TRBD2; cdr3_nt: TGTGCCAGCAGCCCACTAAGCGGGGGGACCGGGGAGCTGTTTTTT; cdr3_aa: CASSPLSGGTGELFF
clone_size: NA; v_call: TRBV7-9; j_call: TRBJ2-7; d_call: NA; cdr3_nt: TGTGCCAGCAGCAGGGACGGTTCCTCCTACGAGCAGTACTTC; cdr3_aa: CASSRDGSSYEQYF
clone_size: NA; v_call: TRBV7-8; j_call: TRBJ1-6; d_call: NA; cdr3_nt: TGTGCCAGCAGCTTAATCAGGGAACGGAATTCACCCCTCCACTTT; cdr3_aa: CASSLIRERNSPLHF
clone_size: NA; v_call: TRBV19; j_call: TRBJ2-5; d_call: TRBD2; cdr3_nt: TGTGCCAGTAGCGGGACTATTCAAGAGACCCAGTACTTC; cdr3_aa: CASSGTIQETQYF
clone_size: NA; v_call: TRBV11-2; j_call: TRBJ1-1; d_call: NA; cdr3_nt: TGTGCCAGCAGCTTAGCCAGCGTTTACACTGAAGCTTTCTTT; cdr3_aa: CASSLASVYTEAFF
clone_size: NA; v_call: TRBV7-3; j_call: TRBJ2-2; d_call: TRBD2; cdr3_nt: TGTGCCAGCAGCCCCGGGACTACCAGTTCCGGGGAGCTGTTTTTT; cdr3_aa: CASSPGTTSSGELFF
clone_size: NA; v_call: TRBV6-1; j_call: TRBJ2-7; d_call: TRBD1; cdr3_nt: TGTGCCAGCAGTGAAGTTCAAGGGGGCCGCGACGAGCAGTACTTC; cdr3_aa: CASSEVQGGRDEQYF
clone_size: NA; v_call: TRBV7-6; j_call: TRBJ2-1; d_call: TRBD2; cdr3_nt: TGTGCCAGCAGCTTACACCTTGGTAGCGGGAGAAGTTACAATGAGCAGTTCTTC; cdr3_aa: CASSLHLGSGRSYNEQFF
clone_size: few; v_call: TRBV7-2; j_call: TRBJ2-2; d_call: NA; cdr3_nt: TGTGCCAGCAGCTTAGCTCGAGGGGGTGCCGGGGAGCTGTTTTTT; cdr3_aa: CASSLARGGAGELFF
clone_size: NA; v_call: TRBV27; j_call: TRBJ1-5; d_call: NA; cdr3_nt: TGTGCCAGCAGTTTTGTGGGGGGTAGCAATCAGCCCCAGCATTTT; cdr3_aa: CASSFVGGSNQPQHF
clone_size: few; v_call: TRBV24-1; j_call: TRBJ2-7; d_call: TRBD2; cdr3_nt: TGTGCCACCAGTGACCGTACTAGCGGTAATGCCTACGAGCAGTACTTC; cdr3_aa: CATSDRTSGNAYEQYF
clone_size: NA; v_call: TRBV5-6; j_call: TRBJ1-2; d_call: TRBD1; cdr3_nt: TGTGCCAGCAGAGCACAGGGGCACTATGGCTACACCTTC; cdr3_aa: CASRAQGHYGYTF
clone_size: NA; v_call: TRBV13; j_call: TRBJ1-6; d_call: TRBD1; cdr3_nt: TGTGCCAGCAGCCAAGGGACAGGGAACAATTCACCCCTCCACTTT; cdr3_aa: CASSQGTGNNSPLHF
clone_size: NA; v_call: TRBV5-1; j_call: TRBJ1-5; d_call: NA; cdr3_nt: TGCGCCAGCAGCTTGGCAGGGGATAGAGATCAGCCCCAGCATTTT; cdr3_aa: CASSLAGDRDQPQHF
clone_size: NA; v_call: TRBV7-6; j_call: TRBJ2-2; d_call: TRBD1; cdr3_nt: TGTGCCAGCAGCCGGGACAGGGGGTCGACCGGGGAGCTGTTTTTT; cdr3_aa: CASSRDRGSTGELFF
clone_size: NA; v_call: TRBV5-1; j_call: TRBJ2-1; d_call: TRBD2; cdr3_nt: TGCGCCAGCAGCTTGGGACTAGCGGGAGGGGTAGGGTCCTACAATGAGCAGTTCTTC; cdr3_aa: CASSLGLAGGVGSYNEQFF
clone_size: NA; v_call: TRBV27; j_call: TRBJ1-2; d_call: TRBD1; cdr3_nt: TGTGCCAGCAGTTTGGACAGGGACTATGGCTACACCTTC; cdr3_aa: CASSLDRDYGYTF
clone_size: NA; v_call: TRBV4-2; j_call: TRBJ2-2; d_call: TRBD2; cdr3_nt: TGTGCCAGCAGCCCCACCTCCGGGACTAGCGGCTTTAACACCGGGGAGCTGTTTTTT; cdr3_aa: CASSPTSGTSGFNTGELFF
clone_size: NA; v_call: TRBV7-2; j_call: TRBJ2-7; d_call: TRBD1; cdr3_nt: TGTGCCAGCAGCTTGGGACAGGTGAGAACCTACGAGCAGTACTTC; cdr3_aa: CASSLGQVRTYEQYF
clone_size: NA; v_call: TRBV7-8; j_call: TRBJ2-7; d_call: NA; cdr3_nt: TGTGCCAGCAGCCCCGGTCGGGGATCCGCCAACGAGCAGTACTTC; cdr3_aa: CASSPGRGSANEQYF
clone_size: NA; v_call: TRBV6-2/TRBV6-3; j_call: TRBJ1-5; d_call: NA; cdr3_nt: TGTGCCAGCAGTCTGGGGGCACTTGATCAGCCCCAGCATTTT; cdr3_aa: CASSLGALDQPQHF
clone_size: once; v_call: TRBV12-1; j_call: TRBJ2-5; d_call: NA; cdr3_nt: TGTGCCAGCAGCAGGTGGGACAGGGAAGGAGAGACCCAGTACTTC; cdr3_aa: CASSRWDREGETQYF
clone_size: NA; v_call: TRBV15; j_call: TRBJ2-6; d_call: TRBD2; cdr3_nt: TGTGCCACCAGCAGGTTGCGGGAGGGGACCTCTGGGGCCAACGTCCTGACTTTC; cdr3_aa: CATSRLREGTSGANVLTF
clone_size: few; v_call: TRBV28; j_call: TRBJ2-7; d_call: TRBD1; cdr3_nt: TGTGCCAGCAGTTTCGGGACAGGTGGGTACGAGCAGTACTTC; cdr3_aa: CASSFGTGGYEQYF
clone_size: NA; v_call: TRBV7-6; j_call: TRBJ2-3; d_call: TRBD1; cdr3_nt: TGTGCCAGCAGCCCCCTAGGGGGCTGGAGCACAGATACGCAGTATTTT; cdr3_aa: CASSPLGGWSTDTQYF
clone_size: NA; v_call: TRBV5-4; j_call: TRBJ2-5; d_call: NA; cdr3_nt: TGTGCCACTAACCTAGCGCTACAAGAGACCCAGTACTTC; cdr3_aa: CATNLALQETQYF
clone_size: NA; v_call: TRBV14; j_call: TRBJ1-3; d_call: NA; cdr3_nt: TGTGCCAGCAGCCAAGTCAGGATCTCTGGAAACACCATATATTTT; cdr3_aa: CASSQVRISGNTIYF
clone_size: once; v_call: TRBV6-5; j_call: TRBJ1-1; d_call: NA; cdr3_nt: TGTGCCAGCTCCCGTTTGAACACTGAAGCTTTCTTT; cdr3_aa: CASSRLNTEAFF
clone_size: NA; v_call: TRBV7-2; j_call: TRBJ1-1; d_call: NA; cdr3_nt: TGTGCCAGCAGCTTAGCAGCGGGATATATGAACACTGAAGCTTTCTTT; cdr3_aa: CASSLAAGYMNTEAFF
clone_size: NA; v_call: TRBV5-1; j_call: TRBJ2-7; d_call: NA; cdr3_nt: TGCGCCAGCAGCAAAGACGACTTTGCCGGGCAGTACTTC; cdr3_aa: CASSKDDFAGQYF
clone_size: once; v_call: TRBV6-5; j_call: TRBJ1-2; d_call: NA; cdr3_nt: TGTGCCAGCAGTCCACCAGAGGGTGGCTACACCTTC; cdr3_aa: CASSPPEGGYTF
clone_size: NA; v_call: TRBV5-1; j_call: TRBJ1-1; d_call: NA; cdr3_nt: TGCGCCAGCAGCTTAGGATTACAGGGACAAGAAGCTTTCTTT; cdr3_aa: CASSLGLQGQEAFF
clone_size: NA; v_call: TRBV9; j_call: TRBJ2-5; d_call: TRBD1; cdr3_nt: TGTGCCAGCAGCGTGACAGGGGGCGATGAGACCCAGTACTTC; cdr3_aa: CASSVTGGDETQYF
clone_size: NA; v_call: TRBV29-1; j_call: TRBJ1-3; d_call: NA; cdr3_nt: TGCAGCGTACAGGGTTCTGGAAACACCATATATTTT; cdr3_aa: CSVQGSGNTIYF
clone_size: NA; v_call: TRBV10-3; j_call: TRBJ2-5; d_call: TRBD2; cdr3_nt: TGTGCCATCAGTGAGTTCCCTAGCGGGACCGCCGACGGTAGAGAGACCCAGTACTTC; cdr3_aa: CAISEFPSGTADGRETQYF
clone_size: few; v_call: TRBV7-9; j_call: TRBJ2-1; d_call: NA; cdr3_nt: TGTGCCAGCAGCTCCGGGGGGCAGGGCGAGCAGTTCTTC; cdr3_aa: CASSSGGQGEQFF
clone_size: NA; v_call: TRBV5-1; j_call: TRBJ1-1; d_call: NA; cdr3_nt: TGCGCCAGCAGCTCCGTAGCCGGGGGCACTGAAGCTTTCTTT; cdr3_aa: CASSSVAGGTEAFF
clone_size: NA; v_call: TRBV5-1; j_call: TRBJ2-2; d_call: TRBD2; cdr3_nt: TGCGCCAGCAAAAGCGGGGGGAACACCGGGGAGCTGTTTTTT; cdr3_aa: CASKSGGNTGELFF